This T cell receptor beta chain is from a study of control samples from healthy donors and cancer patients. CDR1 and CDR2 (germline): SGHRS, YFSETQ. Trimming left V 2 bases short and J 1 base short, with 9 bases between. The CDR3 has 14 amino acids. Profiled with immunoSEQ multiplex PCR; TCRdb holds only in-frame clones, not every one. In the table there are about 12,000 clones, more than 75% of which are singletons. The material sequenced was formalin-fixed, paraffin-embedded tissue. This sequence was found in a male donor with melanoma. The V and J genes are TRBV5-1 and TRBJ2-5; no definite D call. CDR3 bases: TGCGCCAGCAGCTTAGGCACTACCCAAGAGACCCAGTACTTC. The encoded protein is CASSLGTTQETQYF.